Presented here are 17 T cell receptor beta chains from one specimen sequenced in a study of blood T cells in healthy people across ages. A second 7 to 11 cycle PCR used barcoded and J-beta primers. TCRdb re-called the 5' RACE reads through MiXCR, storing one row per CDR3 protein. The data contain about 1,500,000 distinct CDR3 sequences, 28% of them seen just once; the ten biggest clones take up about 7.7%. Material: blood. Receptor source: a woman younger than 45 in good health.

Note on this clonotype: Being one base from a much bigger clone, this may be a read error. The gene calls are TRBV15 and TRBJ2-7; 8 bases align to TRBD1. CDR1 LNHNV and CDR2 YYDKDF come from the germline V gene (reference sequence). V lost 2 bases, J lost 5 bases, and 8 bases stayed unmatched. This CDR3 has 15 amino acids. The CDR3 loop is CATSRSDRALDEQYF. In nucleotides, the CDR3 is TGTGCCACCAGCAGATCGGACAGGGCCTTGGACGAGCAGTACTTC.

This sequence joins TRBV28 and TRBJ1-2; D gene unclear. V gave up 5 bases and J gave up 4 bases, with 14 bases separating them. This CDR3 spans 14 amino acids. Germline V lookup: CDR1 MDHEN, CDR2 SYDVKM. DNA of the CDR3: TGTGCCAGCAGTCGAGGGCCGGGCCTCTATGGCTACACCTTC. Translated: CASSRGPGLYGYTF.

This clonotype was seen more than once but under ten times. V gene TRBV20-1 combines with J gene TRBJ2-5; perhaps TRBD2 as D (6 bases). This CDR3 has 16 amino acids. Germline loops: CDR1 DFQATT, CDR2 SNEGSKA (reference sequence). The germline V and J ends were trimmed by 0 bases and 0 bases, with 14 bases remaining between them. The CDR3 spells CSARDQLGTYQETQYF. The CDR3 region has the DNA TGCAGTGCTAGAGATCAACTAGGGACTTACCAAGAGACCCAGTACTTC.

This clonotype was recorded many times. V and J are TRBV7-2 and TRBJ1-2; no clear D. Germline V gene data show CDR1 as SGHTA and CDR2 as FQGNSA. CDR3 length equals 12 residues. Trimming took off 2 bases at V and 8 bases at J, with 9 bases between the two ends. The CDR3 here is CASSLMGRGYTF. The CDR3 nucleotides are TGTGCCAGCAGCTTAATGGGGAGGGGCTACACCTTC.

This clonotype was observed a handful of times. In this CDR3 the conserved last residue, phenylalanine or tryptophan, is missing, so a read error is likely. J is TRBJ2-3 and V is TRBV12-3 or TRBV12-4; D not resolved. Trimming left V 6 bases short and J 3 bases short, with 4 bases between. The CDR3 has 11 amino acids. The CDR3 loop is CASSQTDTQYS. Here the CDR3 DNA reads TGTGCCAGCAGCCAGACAGATACGCAGTATTCT.

This clonotype was picked up a small number of times. V and J are TRBV27 and TRBJ2-7; 13 bases are a match to TRBD2. Germline values: CDR1 MNHEY, CDR2 SMNVEV (reference sequence). Trimming took 4 bases from V and 1 from J; bases not matched to a gene: 7. The CDR3 length is 17 residues. This CDR3 reads CASSSTSGGADSYEQYF. The CDR3 region has the DNA TGTGCCAGCAGTTCCACTAGCGGGGGGGCCGATTCCTACGAGCAGTACTTC.

There are a few counts of this clonotype. The junction departs from the called germline gene at one end, perhaps through a read error. The chain couples TRBV7-3 to TRBJ1-2; the D is unclear. The CDR3 totals 13 residues. In germline, CDR1 is SGHTA, CDR2 FQGTGA. In DNA form, the CDR3 reads TGTGCCAGCAGCCCCGACAAGAGCTATGGCCACACCTTC. As protein: CASSPDKSYGHTF. The complete variable domain, with remaining parts taken from reference TRBV7-3 and TRBJ1-2, reads GAGVSQTPSNKVTEKGKYVELRCDPISGHTALYWYRQSLGQGPEFLIYFQGTGAADDSGLPNDRFFAVRPEGSVSTLKIQRTERGDSAVYLCASSPDKSYGHTFGSGTRLTVV.

This clonotype came up a few times. The chain combines TRBV5-1 with TRBJ2-3, with no clear D. V lost 1 base and J 0 bases, leaving 9 bases between the germline ends. Germline V lookup: CDR1 SGHRS, CDR2 YFSETQ. The CDR3 has 15 residues. As DNA, the CDR3 is TGCGCCAGCAGCTTGAACGCTAGGAGCACAGATACGCAGTATTTT. Amino acids: CASSLNARSTDTQYF.

This clonotype was observed at least ten times. The gene calls are TRBV5-5 and TRBJ2-7; D is perhaps TRBD2 (5 bases). V lost 4 bases to trimming and J lost 3 bases, with 14 bases between them. The CDR3 spans 14 residues. The germline V gene has CDR1 SGHKS and CDR2 YYEKEE (reference sequence). As DNA, the CDR3 is TGTGCCAGCAGCCTAGGCGTCGGGAACTACGAGCAGTACTTC. This gives the protein CASSLGVGNYEQYF.

About this clonotype itself: Compared with germline, one end of the junction differs, possibly owing to a read error. The chain links TRBV7-2 to TRBJ2-2; D uncertain. Per the germline V gene, CDR1 is SGHTA and CDR2 is FQGNSA. The CDR3 covers 16 residues. CDR3 sequence: CASSSPRAANTEELFF. CDR3 coding DNA: TGTGCCAGCAGCTCACCCCGGGCAGCGAACACCGAGGAGCTGTTTTTT.

The sample holds many counts of this clonotype. The rearrangement links TRBV4-1 to TRBJ1-4; 8 bases are a match to TRBD1. The germline gives CDR1 MGHRA, CDR2 YSYEKL. Germline trimming cut 0 bases from V and 6 bases from J; bases unmatched to any gene: 12. This CDR3 is built from 18 residues. The CDR3 region has the DNA TGCGCCAGCAGCCAAGAAGGGACTGGGACAGGTGTTGATGAAAAACTGTTTTTT. This gives the protein CASSQEGTGTGVDEKLFF.

This clonotype has just a few counts. V and J are TRBV7-2 and TRBJ2-3; TRBD2 matches at 11 bases. Germline CDR1 reads SGHTA; CDR2 reads FQGNSA. The CDR3 contains 15 residues. Trimming removed 5 bases from V and 7 bases from J; junction bases left unmatched: 8. CDR3 nucleotide sequence: TGTGCCAGCAGCCCACCTAGCGGGGGGACCCATACGCAGTATTTT. This encodes CASSPPSGGTHTQYF.

This clonotype was counted at least ten times. The CDR3 reads CSAGRAENQETQYF. As DNA, the CDR3 is TGCAGCGCCGGACGGGCGGAGAACCAAGAGACCCAGTACTTC. The V gene is TRBV29-1, the J gene TRBJ2-5, with no clear D. This CDR3 is 14 amino acids long. Trimming removed 7 bases at V and 0 bases at J, with 15 bases between. Germline loops: CDR1 SQVTM, CDR2 ANQGSEA.

The chain uses TRBV5-1 and TRBJ1-1, with 7 bases matching TRBD1. CDR3 length: 15 residues. The germline V gene encodes CDR1 SGHRS and CDR2 YFSETQ. Trimming took 1 base from V and 4 from J; bases not matched to a gene: 7. The CDR3 coding sequence is TGCGCCAGCAGCTTGCCCGACAGGGCAGCCACTGAAGCTTTCTTT. Amino acids: CASSLPDRAATEAFF.

Many counts were recorded for this clonotype. The chain recombines TRBV7-7 with TRBJ2-7; maybe TRBD2 (6 bases). The assigned J gene may be wrong: the sequence end matches TRBJ2-5 better. Germline V gives CDR1 SSHAT, CDR2 FNYEAQ (reference sequence). This CDR3 region has 14 residues. This CDR3 is CASSGRGVGGTQYF. CDR3 DNA sequence: TGTGCCAGCAGCGGCAGAGGCGTGGGGGGGACCCAGTACTTC.

The chain couples TRBV5-1 to TRBJ2-3; perhaps TRBD1 as D (7 bases). CDR3 size: 16 residues. Germline V gene sequence: CDR1 SGHRS, CDR2 YFSETQ. The V and J ends lost 3 bases and 0 bases respectively, with 14 bases between them. The CDR3 loop reads CASSSGGGPSTDTQYF. The CDR3 nucleotides are TGCGCCAGCAGCTCAGGAGGGGGCCCTAGCACAGATACGCAGTATTTT.

This clonotype was detected only a few times. The rearrangement joins TRBV29-1 to TRBJ1-1, with D maybe TRBD1 (5 bases). This CDR3 has 11 residues. V gave up 0 bases and J gave up 7 bases, with 6 bases separating them. Germline V gene lookup returns CDR1 SQVTM and CDR2 ANQGSEA. CDR3 nucleotides: TGCAGCGTTGAAGAGGGGGGTGAAGCTTTCTTT. This sequence encodes CSVEEGGEAFF.